This paragraph covers one T cell receptor beta chain sequence. It has no known antigen specificity. The input lacks base qualities; no much larger clone sits a single base away. The immunoSEQ Assay, a bias-controlled multiplex PCR, was used to amplify TCRbeta CDR3 regions from genomic DNA. For the original study's pipeline: Nucleated cell counts per sample were estimated from amplification of reference gene primers within the assay. Sequence reads were collapsed and filtered to measure the absolute abundance of every unique TCRbeta CDR3 rearrangement. Productive Simpson clonality was computed per sample as the square root of Simpson's diversity index over productive rearrangements. Held by TCRdb, this immuneACCESS table contains in-frame sequences only and omits some clones. Under half of the omission traces to an unresolved V gene where checked; the cause of the rest is unknown. The DNA was the basis for D and trimming; V, J and clone size are from that table. Across this sample there are roughly 250,000 clones, with 88% seen only once. The ten largest account for around 1.2% of the sample.

The sample comes from a study of blood T cell repertoires in COVID-19 (TCRdb year 2020). About the study as a whole: The collaborator samples originated in the United States, Italy and Spain and spanned the acute and convalescent phases of COVID-19. HLA class I and class II types, where available, came from metadata supplied by the sample provider rather than from assay-based typing. A freely available public database, intended as a resource for researchers studying the immune response to SARS-CoV-2, is where the repertoires were released. Deeply sampled blood TCRbeta repertoires from subjects exposed to, actively infected with, or recovered from COVID-19 were included in the dataset. The prospective study material was composed of cDNA or gDNA derived from T cells, B-cell-depleted T cells, or PBMCs. Samples came from the ongoing ImmuneRACE study (first 160 participants) plus 1,254 subjects from 6 global collaborators. Sample metadata almost always included a de-identified subject ID, COVID-19 status, age in years and sex.

In the prospective study, participants were about 18 to 100 years old, resided in under 30 geographic areas of the United States, and were enrolled through a virtual design. In the prospective study, cohorts were assigned on the basis of participant-reported clinical history obtained from a screening survey and a study questionnaire. Each participant in the prospective study had whole blood, serum and a nasopharyngeal or oropharyngeal swab collected by mobile phlebotomists. Over a roughly two-month period, participants in the prospective study had the option of providing additional blood draws and questionnaires. Blood samples from the prospective study were shipped frozen or at room temperature prior to DNA extraction. At the junction V is shortened by 4 bases and J by 4 bases; bases outside the gene matches: 6. Measured from the cysteine to the phenylalanine, the CDR3 is 14 residues long. Only CDR3 DNA is held: 42 bases, read in frame from base 1. CDR1 and CDR2 (SGDLS, YYNGEE) derive from the germline V gene.

What the work shows at the level of the full study, not this receptor alone: Clinical and demographic metadata were provided uncurated, with the amount varying by source and participant.

Sequencing used PBMCs or T cells enriched from blood (not recorded which). The receptor was derived from a woman aged 35 to 49 with acute COVID-19. The chain uses TRBV9 and TRBJ2-7, with 9 junctional bases fitting TRBD1. The nucleotide sequence reads TGTGCCAGCAGCCAATGGGACAGGGATTACGAGCAGTACTTC. Its protein reads: CASSQWDRDYEQYF.